This T cell receptor (beta chain) was documented in a study of control samples from healthy donors and cancer patients. This clone has only a few counts. Here immunoSEQ multiplex PCR was the method, and the copy in TCRdb shows in-frame clones only, minus some. The profile covers roughly 200,000 clones, with approximately 95% appearing a single time and about 1.5% taken by the ten largest. Germline V CDR1 and CDR2: SGHRS, YFSETQ. This CDR3 is built from 11 residues. V lost 2 bases to trimming and J lost 15 bases; unmatched junction nucleotides: 1. The sequenced sample was blood. This sequence was found in a man between 18 and 29 years old in good health. The rearrangement uses TRBV5-1 and TRBJ1-6, with 8 bases identical to TRBD1. CDR3 sequence: CASSFGQGLHF. The DNA for the CDR3 is TGCGCCAGCAGCTTTGGACAGGGCCTCCACTTT. The complete variable domain, with remaining parts taken from reference TRBV5-1 and TRBJ1-6, reads KAGVTQTPRYLIKTRGQQVTLSCSPISGHRSVSWYQQTPGQGLQFLFEYFSETQRNKGNFPGRFSGRQFSNSRSEMNVSTLELGDSALYLCASSFGQGLHFGNGTRLTVT.